Included here is one TCR beta chain sequence, with context. This clonotype was picked up many times. This clone's antigen is unknown. No base quality values were provided; no much bigger clone lies one nucleotide off. The germline V gene encodes CDR1 SGHDT and CDR2 YYEEEE. The trim is 0 bases for V and 10 bases for J, with a gap of 4 bases between the germline ends. The cysteine opens and the phenylalanine closes a CDR3 of 11 amino acids. This entry keeps only the CDR3 DNA: 33 bases, framed from base 1. The sample comes from a study of T cell repertoires in cytomegalovirus infection (dated by TCRdb to between 2018 and 2020). The study in broad terms: Donor HLA type was relevant to the analysis, because carriage of CMV infection together with the matching HLA type was indicated by public TCR beta signatures. What the study reported, not specific to this receptor: The ex vivo response was dominated by HLA-C-restricted CMV-specific TCR beta clonotypes, which also provided the single most frequent clonotype in two of eight donors. In both this cohort and an independent roughly 350-donor cohort, the cumulative frequency of public TCR beta family members distinguished carriers of CMV infection plus the relevant HLA type.

Reads for this sample came from an Illumina HiSeq 1500. TCRdb trimmed public reads at Q25 via fastp, called clones via MiXCR and kept in-frame beta chains. Rows are unified per CDR3 protein, each entry keeping the most common DNA and genes. The sample has under 150,000 distinct CDR3 sequences on record, approximately 8.8% of them singletons. Together, the top ten hold roughly a tenth of the sample. The sample was PBMCs. Here the chain combines TRBV5-6 and TRBJ1-4, with the D gene uncertain. This receptor was taken from a human donor in good health (CMV status not recorded). Some clones in this sample may be carry-over from other donors' samples. Here is the DNA: TGTGCCAGCAGCTTGGGGGGAAAACTGTTTTTT. Its protein product is CASSLGGKLFF.